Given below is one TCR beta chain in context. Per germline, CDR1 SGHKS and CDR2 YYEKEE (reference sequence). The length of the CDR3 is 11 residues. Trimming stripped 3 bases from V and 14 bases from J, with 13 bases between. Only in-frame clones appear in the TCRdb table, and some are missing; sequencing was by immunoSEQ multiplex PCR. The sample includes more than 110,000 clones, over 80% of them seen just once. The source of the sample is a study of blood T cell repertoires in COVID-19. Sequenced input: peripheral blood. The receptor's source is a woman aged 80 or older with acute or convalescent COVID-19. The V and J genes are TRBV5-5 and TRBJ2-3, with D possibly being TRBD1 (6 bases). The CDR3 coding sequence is TGTGCCAGCAGCTCCGCAGGGGAACGGTATTTT. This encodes CASSSAGERYF.